The 5 T cell receptor beta chains below were found in one sample sequenced in a study of cytomegalovirus exposure and HLA in healthy donors. Primers for the PCR totalled 60 Vbeta and 13 Jbeta. The assay was immunoSEQ multiplex PCR, and TCRdb's table has in-frame clones only and misses some. The table includes approximately 160,000 clones, around 80% detected once. The sequenced sample was PBMCs. These receptor sequences come from a man aged 35 to 55 in good health and CMV-seronegative.

The chain combines TRBV27 with TRBJ2-1; TRBD2 matches 13 bases. V dropped 10 bases and J dropped 9; count of bases not matched to a gene: 15. Per germline, CDR1 MNHEY and CDR2 SMNVEV (reference sequence). CDR3 length equals 16 residues. CDR3 bases: TGTGCCACCTCTCCCACCGGGACTAGCGGGATAGGTGAGCAGTTCTTC. Encoded protein: CATSPTGTSGIGEQFF.

V gene TRBV27 combines with J gene TRBJ2-7, with TRBD1 matching 7 bases. The CDR3 loop spans 13 amino acids. Looked up from germline, CDR1 is MNHEY and CDR2 is SMNVEV (reference sequence). V was clipped by 2 bases and J by 5 bases; unmatched bases: 3. The CDR3 loop reads CASSLRQGHEQYV. The CDR3 DNA reads as TGTGCCAGCAGTTTACGACAGGGCCACGAGCAGTACGTC.

The CDR3 reads CASTVRESSYNEQFF. The CDR3 DNA sequence: TGTGCCAGCACTGTGCGGGAGAGCTCCTACAATGAGCAGTTCTTC. The chain links TRBV5-5 to TRBJ2-1, with 7 bases fitting TRBD2. Germline trimming cut 6 bases from V and 0 bases from J; bases unmatched to any gene: 6. Germline lookup yields CDR1 SGHKS and CDR2 YYEKEE (reference sequence). This CDR3 comprises 15 residues.

This clone is a singleton in its sample. This sequence joins TRBV6-1 and TRBJ2-7; D may be TRBD2 (5 bases). Germline V gene sequence: CDR1 MNHNS, CDR2 SASEGT. Trimming took off 8 bases at V and 0 bases at J, with 8 bases between the two ends. The CDR3 length is 12 residues. The CDR3: CASLGSSYEQYV. In nucleotides, the CDR3 is TGTGCCAGCCTAGGGAGCTCCTACGAGCAGTACGTC.

In this sample, this clone turned up once. The chain combines TRBV2 with TRBJ1-1; D is unclear. Germline V gene sequence: CDR1 SNHLY, CDR2 FYNNEI. V shed 6 bases and J shed 0 bases, with 5 bases lying between them. The CDR3 is 12 amino acids. CDR3 in DNA: TGTGCCAGCAGGGCAGTGAACACTGAAGCTTTCTTT. It specifies CASRAVNTEAFF.